The next 2 T cell receptor beta chains were all read from a single sample in a study of T cell repertoires in cytomegalovirus infection. TCRdb fed the reads into MiXCR, producing one record per CDR3 protein. Counted here are about 460,000 distinct CDR3 sequences, 11% occurring once; the ten biggest clones make up roughly a tenth. The sample was PBMCs. The receptor source for this set is a human donor in good health (CMV status not recorded). Some clones in this sample may be carry-over from other donors' samples.

This clonotype was counted many times. This chain uses TRBV5-4 with TRBJ2-5; possibly TRBD1 or TRBD2 for D (5 bases each). Between the trimmed V and J ends, which lost 0 bases and 7 bases, there was a span of 16 bases. CDR3 size: 15 residues. Germline V gene data show CDR1 as SGHNT and CDR2 as YYREEE (reference sequence). The CDR3 loop is CASSLDGSQRGTQYF. DNA for the CDR3: TGTGCCAGCAGCTTGGACGGTAGCCAGAGGGGGACCCAGTACTTC. Looking up the rest from reference TRBV5-4 and TRBJ2-5 gives the full variable domain: ETGVTQSPTHLIKTRGQQVTLRCSSQSGHNTVSWYQQALGQGPQFIFQYYREEENGRGNFPPRFSGLQFPNYSSELNVNALELDDSALYLCASSLDGSQRGTQYFGPGTRLLVL.

This clonotype has ten or more counts. J is TRBJ2-5 and V is TRBV10-3, with 13 bases that match TRBD2. CDR3 length equals 14 residues. Germline CDR1 and CDR2: ENHRY and SYGVKD. V lost 6 bases to trimming and J lost 3 bases; unmatched junction nucleotides: 1. The CDR3 sequence: CAIRGTSGEETQYF. CDR3 sequence (DNA): TGTGCCATCAGGGGGACTAGCGGGGAAGAGACCCAGTACTTC.